The 21 T cell receptor beta chains reported below all come from one sample, sequenced in a study of T cell clonotyping in hematopoietic cell transplantation. Libraries were prepared by immunoSEQ multiplex PCR; TCRdb keeps only in-frame clonotypes and omits some of them. The sample gives approximately 4,100 clones, over 90% of which show up once; about 0.92% is in the top ten. Sequencing was performed on PBMCs, taken 30 days after allogeneic stem cell transplant. All receptors derive from a male patient in his fifties who had an allogeneic stem cell transplant from a related donor, so the T cells may come from the graft donor. Some clones in this sample may be carry-over from other donors' samples.

The chain uses TRBV4-3 and TRBJ2-5; 7 bases agree with TRBD2. J lost 4 bases, V lost 5 bases, and 10 bases had no gene match. Germline-derived CDR1 and CDR2 are LGHNA and YSLEER. The CDR3 runs 15 residues. CDR3 DNA sequence: TGCGCCAGCAGCACACGACTAGCTGGAGGAGAGACCCAGTACTTC. Translated, it gives CASSTRLAGGETQYF.

This chain joins TRBV7-8 and TRBJ2-3; a weak D match, TRBD1 (5 bases). Germline lookup yields CDR1 SGHVS and CDR2 FQNEAQ. The CDR3 has 15 residues. With 2 bases removed from V and 2 bases from J, the gap between germline ends came to 11 bases. Here the CDR3 DNA reads TGTGCCAGCAGCTTACGGGCAGGGTTCACAGATACGCAGTATTTT. Protein product: CASSLRAGFTDTQYF. The entire variable domain, with the rest obtained from reference TRBV7-8 and TRBJ2-3, is as follows: GAGVSQSPRYKVAKRGQDVALRCDPISGHVSLFWYQQALGQGPEFLTYFQNEAQLDKSGLPSDRFFAERPEGSVSTLKIQRTQQEDSAVYLCASSLRAGFTDTQYFGPGTRLTVL.

The chain carries TRBV27 and TRBJ2-7; D uncertain. This CDR3 has 14 residues. Trimming stripped 2 bases from V and 0 bases from J, with 8 bases between. In germline, CDR1 is MNHEY, CDR2 SMNVEV (reference sequence). CDR3 coding DNA: TGTGCCAGCAGTTTAACTACCGCCTCCTACGAGCAGTACTTC. This gives the protein CASSLTTASYEQYF.

This clone was seen once. This chain joins TRBV27 and TRBJ1-4; D perhaps matches TRBD1 (5 bases). V lost 6 bases and J 7 bases, leaving 18 bases between the germline ends. Germline assignment: CDR1 MNHEY and CDR2 SMNVEV (reference sequence). The CDR3 runs 15 residues. The CDR3: CASSFRSGGREKLFF. The CDR3 DNA reads TGTGCCAGCAGCTTTCGGTCGGGGGGACGTGAAAAACTGTTTTTT. Filled out from reference TRBV27 and TRBJ1-4, the complete variable domain reads EAQVTQNPRYLITVTGKKLTVTCSQNMNHEYMSWYRQDPGLGLRQIYYSMNVEVTDKGDVPEGYKVSRKEKRNFPLILESPSPNQTSLYFCASSFRSGGREKLFFGSGTQLSVL.

The rearrangement links TRBV4-3 to TRBJ1-3; maybe TRBD1 (5 bases). Germline assignment: CDR1 LGHNA and CDR2 YSLEER. The germline V and J ends were trimmed by 6 bases and 0 bases, with 9 bases remaining between them. The length of the CDR3 is 14 residues. The CDR3 region has the DNA TGCGCCAGCAGTCCGGGGGGCTCTGGAAACACCATATATTTT. This translates into CASSPGGSGNTIYF.

This clone was recorded a few times. V gene TRBV7-6 combines with J gene TRBJ1-6; D might be TRBD1 (6 bases). This CDR3 has 17 residues. Germline values: CDR1 SGHVS, CDR2 FNYEAQ. Trimming took off 5 bases at V and 7 bases at J, with 21 bases between the two ends. The CDR3 region is CASSRGGGHILNSPLHF. In nucleotides, the CDR3 is TGTGCCAGCAGCCGAGGGGGAGGTCATATATTGAATTCACCCCTCCACTTT.

CDR3 loop: CASSRVGGETQYF. In DNA, the CDR3 is TGTGCCAGCAGCCGGGTGGGGGGAGAGACCCAGTACTTC. V is TRBV28 and J is TRBJ2-5, with D possibly TRBD2 on 6 matching bases. CDR3 size: 13 residues. CDR1 and CDR2 (germline): MDHEN, SYDVKM. V dropped 6 bases and J dropped 4 bases, with 12 bases sitting between them.

V and J are TRBV5-6 and TRBJ1-1, with no clear D. V was cut by 0 bases and J by 2 bases, with 17 bases left in between. The CDR3 is 17 amino acids. The germline V gene has CDR1 SGHDT and CDR2 YYEEEE. In DNA form, the CDR3 reads TGTGCCAGCAGCTTGGGATGGGTTGTACGGAGAAACACTGAAGCTTTCTTT. Encoded protein: CASSLGWVVRRNTEAFF. Drawing the rest from reference TRBV5-6 and TRBJ1-1, the complete variable domain is DAGVTQSPTHLIKTRGQQVTLRCSPKSGHDTVSWYQQALGQGPQFIFQYYEEEERQRGNFPDRFSGHQFPNYSSELNVNALLLGDSALYLCASSLGWVVRRNTEAFFGQGTRLTVV.

The V gene is TRBV28, the J gene TRBJ1-5; TRBD1 might be the D (6 bases). The CDR3 runs to 14 residues. Trimming pared 3 bases from V and 4 bases from J, leaving 10 bases between. Germline loops: CDR1 MDHEN, CDR2 SYDVKM. The CDR3 DNA reads as TGTGCCAGCAGTTTGGTAGGGGGGAATCAGCCCCAGCATTTT. Its translation: CASSLVGGNQPQHF.

The CDR3 loop reads CASTDTNTGELFF. DNA for the CDR3: TGTGCCAGTACAGACACCAACACCGGGGAGCTGTTTTTT. The chain has TRBV19 and TRBJ2-2, with D unresolved. This CDR3 has 13 amino acids. With 7 bases removed from V and 2 bases from J, the gap between germline ends came to 8 bases. Germline-derived CDR1 and CDR2 are LNHDA and SQIVND (reference sequence).

This chain connects TRBV15 to TRBJ1-2, with D perhaps matching TRBD1 (6 bases). There are 13 residues in the CDR3. The germline V gene encodes CDR1 LNHNV and CDR2 YYDKDF (reference sequence). With 0 bases removed from V and 7 bases from J, the gap between germline ends came to 9 bases. The CDR3 region has the DNA TGTGCCACCAGCAGAGACGTAGGGGGTGGCTACACCTTC. As protein: CATSRDVGGGYTF.

This chain links TRBV6-6 with TRBJ1-5; D remains unclear. Germline-derived CDR1 and CDR2 are MNHNY and SVGAGI (reference sequence). The CDR3 has 13 residues. With 8 bases removed from V and 0 bases from J, the gap between germline ends came to 8 bases. DNA for the CDR3: TGTGCCAGCCAAGCTCTTAGCAATCAGCCCCAGCATTTT. It yields the protein CASQALSNQPQHF.

This clone showed up just a few times. V gene TRBV7-2 combines with J gene TRBJ2-7; D gene uncertain. The CDR3 length is 16 residues. Germline CDR1 SGHTA, CDR2 FQGNSA. V was clipped by 5 bases and J by 5 bases, with 22 bases between them. The CDR3 is CASSPTTPDSPNEQYF. The CDR3 DNA sequence: TGTGCCAGCAGCCCCACAACGCCCGATTCCCCCAACGAGCAGTACTTC.

V gene TRBV28 combines with J gene TRBJ1-2, with no clear D. Germline-derived CDR1 and CDR2 are MDHEN and SYDVKM. The V and J ends lost 2 bases and 6 bases respectively, with 13 bases between them. The CDR3 is 14 amino acids. For the CDR3, the DNA is TGTGCCAGCAGTTTACCCAGAACTTTGGATGGCTACACCTTC. Translation: CASSLPRTLDGYTF.

The chain recombines TRBV6-5 with TRBJ1-4; possible D gene TRBD1, 5 bases. Trimming cost V 5 bases and J 4 bases, with 14 bases left between them. The CDR3 runs 15 residues. The germline CDR1 and CDR2 sequences are MNHEY and SVGAGI. CDR3 in DNA: TGTGCCAGCAGTCCCCGCGGGGACGGTAATGAAAAACTGTTTTTT. It encodes CASSPRGDGNEKLFF.

The rearrangement links TRBV27 to TRBJ2-7; D unclear. Germline V lookup: CDR1 MNHEY, CDR2 SMNVEV (reference sequence). Trimming removed 5 bases at V and 0 bases at J, with 14 bases between. The CDR3 loop spans 15 amino acids. Here the CDR3 DNA reads TGTGCCAGCAGTCCGCCGGACCGATACTCCTACGAGCAGTACTTC. Its protein product is CASSPPDRYSYEQYF.

The chain couples TRBV2 to TRBJ1-2; no clear D gene. The CDR3 is 13 amino acids. The V end was cut by 5 bases, the J end by 3 bases, with 10 bases between. Germline-derived CDR1 and CDR2 are SNHLY and FYNNEI. The CDR3, as DNA: TGTGCCAGCAGTAGGTTCTGGCACTATGGCTACACCTTC. Translating gives CASSRFWHYGYTF.

The V call is TRBV27, the J call TRBJ2-1; 9 bases match TRBD2. Germline V gives CDR1 MNHEY, CDR2 SMNVEV (reference sequence). The V segment lost 0 bases and the J segment 9 bases; nucleotides outside the gene matches: 9. The CDR3 is made up of 16 amino acids. The CDR3 sequence: CASSLSPRGGRSEQFF. Here the CDR3 DNA reads TGTGCCAGCAGTTTATCGCCGCGGGGGGGCCGTAGTGAGCAGTTCTTC.

The chain joins TRBV6-5 to TRBJ2-3; possibly TRBD2 for D (6 bases). The ends were cut back, 7 bases at V and 4 bases at J, with 15 bases in the middle. The germline CDR1 and CDR2 sequences are MNHEY and SVGAGI. This CDR3 region has 14 residues. The CDR3 sequence: CASTYSRLADTQYF. The CDR3 DNA is TGTGCCAGCACCTACTCCAGACTAGCAGATACGCAGTATTTT.

This chain uses TRBV7-3 with TRBJ2-2; D remains unclear. Germline V gives CDR1 SGHTA, CDR2 FQGTGA. The ends were cut back, 5 bases at V and 2 bases at J, with 12 bases in the middle. CDR3 length: 15 amino acids. The CDR3 loop reads CASSPRPPNTGELFF. The CDR3 DNA reads as TGTGCCAGCAGCCCCCGGCCGCCTAACACCGGGGAGCTGTTTTTT.

This clone has just one count. The V gene is TRBV5-6, the J gene TRBJ1-1; no clear D. Germline loops: CDR1 SGHDT, CDR2 YYEEEE. CDR3 size: 13 residues. V lost 3 bases, J lost 2 bases, and 8 bases lay in between. The CDR3 sequence: CASSWGFNTEAFF. CDR3 DNA: TGTGCCAGCAGCTGGGGATTTAACACTGAAGCTTTCTTT.